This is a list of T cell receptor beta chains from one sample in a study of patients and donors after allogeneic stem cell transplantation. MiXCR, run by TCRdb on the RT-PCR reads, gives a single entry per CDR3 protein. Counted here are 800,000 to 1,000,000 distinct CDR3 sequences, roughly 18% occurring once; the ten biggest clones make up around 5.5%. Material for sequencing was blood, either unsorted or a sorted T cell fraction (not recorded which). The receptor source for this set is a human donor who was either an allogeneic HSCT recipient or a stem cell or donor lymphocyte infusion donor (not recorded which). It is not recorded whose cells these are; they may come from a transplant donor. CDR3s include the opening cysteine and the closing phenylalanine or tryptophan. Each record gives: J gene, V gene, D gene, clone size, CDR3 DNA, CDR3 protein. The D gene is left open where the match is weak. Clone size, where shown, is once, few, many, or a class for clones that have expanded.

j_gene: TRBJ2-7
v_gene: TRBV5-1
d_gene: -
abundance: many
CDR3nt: TGCGCCAGCAGCTGGTGGAACCCCTACGAGCAGTACTTC
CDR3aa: CASSWWNPYEQYF

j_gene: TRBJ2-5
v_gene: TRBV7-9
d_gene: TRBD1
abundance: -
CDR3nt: TGTGCCAGCAGCTCATCTGGACAGGGGGCAGAGACCCAGTACTTC
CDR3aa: CASSSSGQGAETQYF

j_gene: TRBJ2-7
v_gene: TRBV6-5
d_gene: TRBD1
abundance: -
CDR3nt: TGTGCCAGCAGTTACCCTAGTCCCGGGACAGGGCATTCGAACGAGCAGTACTTC
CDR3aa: CASSYPSPGTGHSNEQYF

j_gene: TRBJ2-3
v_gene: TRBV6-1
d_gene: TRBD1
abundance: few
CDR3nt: TGTGCCAGCAGTATGACAGGGGGCACAGATACGCAGTATTTT
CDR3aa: CASSMTGGTDTQYF

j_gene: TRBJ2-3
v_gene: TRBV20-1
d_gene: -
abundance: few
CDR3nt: TGCAGTGCCTACAGGGCCCCAGATACGCAGTATTTT
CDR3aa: CSAYRAPDTQYF

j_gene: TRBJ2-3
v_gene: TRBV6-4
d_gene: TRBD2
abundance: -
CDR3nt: TGTGCCAGCAGTCATATAGCGGGAGGAGGTGCAGATACGCAGTATTTT
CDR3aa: CASSHIAGGGADTQYF

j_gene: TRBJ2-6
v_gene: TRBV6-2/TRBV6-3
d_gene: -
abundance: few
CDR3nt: TGTGCCAGCAGTTACCCCAACTCTGGGGCCAACGTCCTGACTTTC
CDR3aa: CASSYPNSGANVLTF

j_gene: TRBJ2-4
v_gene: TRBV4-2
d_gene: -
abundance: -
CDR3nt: TGTGCCAGCAGCCAAGAGCTGGAAAACATTCAGTACTTC
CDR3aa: CASSQELENIQYF

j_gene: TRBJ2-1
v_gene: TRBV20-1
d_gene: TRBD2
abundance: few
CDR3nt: TGCAGTGCTAGAGACTTAGCGGGAGGGCTCAATGAGCAGTTCTTC
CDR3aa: CSARDLAGGLNEQFF

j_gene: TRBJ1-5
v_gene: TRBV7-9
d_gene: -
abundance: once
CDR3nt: TGTGCCAGCAGCTCCTTCGAGGGTCAGCCCCAGCATTTT
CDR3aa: CASSSFEGQPQHF

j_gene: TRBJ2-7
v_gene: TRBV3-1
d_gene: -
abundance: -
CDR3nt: TGTGCCAGCAGCCAAGGATTAGCCCTAAGGGGCGAGCAGTACTTC
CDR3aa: CASSQGLALRGEQYF

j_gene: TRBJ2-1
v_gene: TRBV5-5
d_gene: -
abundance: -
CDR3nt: TGTGCCAGCAGCTTGGGTTTGGGGGACGATGAGCAGTTCTTC
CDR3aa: CASSLGLGDDEQFF

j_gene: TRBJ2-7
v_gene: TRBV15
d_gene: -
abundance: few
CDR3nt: TGTGCCACCAGCAGAGAAAGGGACGTGCAGTACTTC
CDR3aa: CATSRERDVQYF

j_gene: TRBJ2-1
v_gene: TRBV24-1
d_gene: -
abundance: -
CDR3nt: TGTGCCACCAGTGATACCGGCCCATCCTACAATGAGCAGTTCTTC
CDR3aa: CATSDTGPSYNEQFF

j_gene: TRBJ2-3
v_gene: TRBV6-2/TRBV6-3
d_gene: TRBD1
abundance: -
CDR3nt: TGTGCCAGCAGTTACGACAGGGACCGCACAGATACGCAGTATTTT
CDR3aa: CASSYDRDRTDTQYF

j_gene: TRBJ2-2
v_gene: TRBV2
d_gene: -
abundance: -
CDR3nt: TGTGCCAGAGCACTCCTACCAACGAACACCGGGGAGCTGTTTTTT
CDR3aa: CARALLPTNTGELFF

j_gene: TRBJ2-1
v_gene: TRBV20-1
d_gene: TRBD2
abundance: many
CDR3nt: TGCAGTACTTTCGGCGGGGAGGGCTACAATGAGCAGTTCTTC
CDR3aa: CSTFGGEGYNEQFF

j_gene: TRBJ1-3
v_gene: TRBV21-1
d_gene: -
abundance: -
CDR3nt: TGTGCCAGCAGCAAGTCTGCGGGAAACACCATATATTTT
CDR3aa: CASSKSAGNTIYF

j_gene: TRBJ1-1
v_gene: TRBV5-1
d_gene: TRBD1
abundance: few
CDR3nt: TGCGCCAGCAGCCGGGGGACAGGGGTTGAAGCTTTCTTT
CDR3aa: CASSRGTGVEAFF

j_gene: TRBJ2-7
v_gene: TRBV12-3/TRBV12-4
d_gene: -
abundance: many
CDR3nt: TGTGCCAGCAGTTTGGACGGTCCCTACGAGCAGTACTTC
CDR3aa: CASSLDGPYEQYF

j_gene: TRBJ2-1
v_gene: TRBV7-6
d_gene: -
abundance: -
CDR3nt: TGTGCCAGCAGCTTGACCTTCTCCTACAATGAGCAGTTCTTC
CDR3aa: CASSLTFSYNEQFF

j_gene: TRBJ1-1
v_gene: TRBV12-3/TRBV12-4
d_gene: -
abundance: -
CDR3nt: TGTGCCAGCAGTTTTGTTCCGGAACTTCCTAAGGGGGCTTTCTTT
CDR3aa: CASSFVPELPKGAFF

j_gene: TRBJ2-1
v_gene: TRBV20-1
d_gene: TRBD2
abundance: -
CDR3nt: TGCAGTGCTAGATTCCCAGGCGGGAGTAGCGAGCAGTTCTTC
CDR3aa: CSARFPGGSSEQFF

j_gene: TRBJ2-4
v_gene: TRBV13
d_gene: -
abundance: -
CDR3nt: TGTGCCAGCAGCCCAATAGGGCAAGCCAAAAACATTCAGTACTTC
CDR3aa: CASSPIGQAKNIQYF

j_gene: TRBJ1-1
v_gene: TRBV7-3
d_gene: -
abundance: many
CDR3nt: TGTGCCAGCAGCCCTGGCGGTGACCGTGAAGCTTTCTTT
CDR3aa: CASSPGGDREAFF

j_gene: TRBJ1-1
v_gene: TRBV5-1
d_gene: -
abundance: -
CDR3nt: TGCGCCAGCAGCTTGGGAGCCGGGTTCGAAGCTTTCTTT
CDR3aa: CASSLGAGFEAFF

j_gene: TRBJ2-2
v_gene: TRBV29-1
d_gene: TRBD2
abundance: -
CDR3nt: TGCAGCACTAGCGGGAGTATTCGGGACACCGGGGAGCTGTTTTTT
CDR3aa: CSTSGSIRDTGELFF

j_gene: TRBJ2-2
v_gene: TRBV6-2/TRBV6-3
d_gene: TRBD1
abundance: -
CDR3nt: TGTGCCAGCATCCCCCCCTTAGGGACAGGGAAGACCGGGGAGCTGTTTTTT
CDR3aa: CASIPPLGTGKTGELFF

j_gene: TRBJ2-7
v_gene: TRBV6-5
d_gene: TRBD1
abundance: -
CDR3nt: TGTGCCAGCAGTTACAAGGACAGGGGGCCAGGCGAGCAGTACTTC
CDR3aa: CASSYKDRGPGEQYF

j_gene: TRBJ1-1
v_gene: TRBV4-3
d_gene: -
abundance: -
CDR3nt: TGCGCCAGCAGCCAAGACCCCCGATATACTGAAGCTTTCTTT
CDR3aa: CASSQDPRYTEAFF

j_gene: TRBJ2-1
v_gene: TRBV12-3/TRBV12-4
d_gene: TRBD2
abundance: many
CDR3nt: TGTGCCAGCACCCCCCGGAGTAGCGGGGATTACAATGAGCAGTTCTTC
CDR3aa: CASTPRSSGDYNEQFF

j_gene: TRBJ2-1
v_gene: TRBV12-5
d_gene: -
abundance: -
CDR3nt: TGTGCTAGTGGTTTGGTACAGCAGGGCACCCATGAGCAGTTCTTC
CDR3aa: CASGLVQQGTHEQFF

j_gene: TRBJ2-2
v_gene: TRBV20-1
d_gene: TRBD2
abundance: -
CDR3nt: TGCAGTGCTAGGAGGGCGGGGGGAACCGGGGAGCTGTTTTTT
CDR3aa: CSARRAGGTGELFF

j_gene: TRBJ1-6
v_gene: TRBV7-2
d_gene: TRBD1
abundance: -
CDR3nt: TGTGCCAGCGGTGGACAGGCGAGCTCCTATAATTCACCCCTCCACTTT
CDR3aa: CASGGQASSYNSPLHF

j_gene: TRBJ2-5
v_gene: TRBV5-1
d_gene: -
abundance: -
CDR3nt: TGCGCCAGCAGCCCGGTGGGACAAGAGACCCAGTACTTC
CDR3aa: CASSPVGQETQYF

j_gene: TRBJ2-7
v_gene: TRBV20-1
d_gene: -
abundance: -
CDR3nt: TGCAGTGCTAATACAGGGATTCCCTACGAGCAGTACTTC
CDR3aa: CSANTGIPYEQYF

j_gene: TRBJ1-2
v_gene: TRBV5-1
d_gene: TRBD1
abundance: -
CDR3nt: TGCGCCAGCAGCGGCGGGACAGGAATATCCTATGGCTACACCTTC
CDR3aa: CASSGGTGISYGYTF

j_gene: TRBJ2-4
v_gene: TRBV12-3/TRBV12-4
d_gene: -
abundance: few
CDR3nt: TGTGCCAGCAGTTTTAAGGCCCGGACAGAAAAAAACATTCAGTACTTC
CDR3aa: CASSFKARTEKNIQYF

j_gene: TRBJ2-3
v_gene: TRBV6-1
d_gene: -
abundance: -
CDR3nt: TGTGCCAGCAGTCGAAAGACAGGTTTGTTTGAAGATACGCAGTATTTT
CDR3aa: CASSRKTGLFEDTQYF

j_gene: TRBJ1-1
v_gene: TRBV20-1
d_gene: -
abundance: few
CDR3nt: TGCAGTGCTAGACACAGGAACACTGAAGCTTTCTTT
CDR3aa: CSARHRNTEAFF

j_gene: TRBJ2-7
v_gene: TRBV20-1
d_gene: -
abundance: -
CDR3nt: TGCAGTGCTAGCGAGGACTCCAGGTCCTACGAGCAGTATTTC
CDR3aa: CSASEDSRSYEQYF

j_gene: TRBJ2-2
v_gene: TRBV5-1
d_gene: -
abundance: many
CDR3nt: TGCGCCAGCAGCTTGGACCCCGGGGAGCTGTTTTTT
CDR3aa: CASSLDPGELFF

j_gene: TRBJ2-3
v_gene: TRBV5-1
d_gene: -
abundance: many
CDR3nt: TGTGCCAGCAGCCCAAGAGCTGGGACAGATACGCAGTATTTT
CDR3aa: CASSPRAGTDTQYF

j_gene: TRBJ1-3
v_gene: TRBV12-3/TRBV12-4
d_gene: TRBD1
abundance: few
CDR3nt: TGTGCCAGCAGTTTAACAGGGGTAGCTGGAAACACCATATATTTT
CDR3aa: CASSLTGVAGNTIYF

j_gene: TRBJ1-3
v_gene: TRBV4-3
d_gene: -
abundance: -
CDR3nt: TGCGCCAGCAGCCAAGATTTCAGGGGAGGTGGAAACACCATATATTTT
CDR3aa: CASSQDFRGGGNTIYF

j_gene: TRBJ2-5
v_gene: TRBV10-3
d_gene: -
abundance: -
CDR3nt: TGTGCCATCAGGGGGAACATGTACCAAGAGACCCAGTACTTC
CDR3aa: CAIRGNMYQETQYF

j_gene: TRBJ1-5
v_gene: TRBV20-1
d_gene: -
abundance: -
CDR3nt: TGCAGTGCGGCGAGGCCGGGCCGGGAGCCCCAGCATTTT
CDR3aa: CSAARPGREPQHF

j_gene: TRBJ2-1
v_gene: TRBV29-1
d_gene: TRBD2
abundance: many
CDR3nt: TGCAGCGTTGAACCGGTGACCTTAGCGGGAGTTGTGTACAATGAGCAGTTCTTC
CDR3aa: CSVEPVTLAGVVYNEQFF